This T cell receptor (beta chain) was profiled in a study of T cell changes during pregnancy in multiple sclerosis. Trimming removed 4 bases from V and 2 bases from J; junction bases left unmatched: 11. CDR3 length: 17 amino acids. Germline V gene lookup returns CDR1 SGHRS and CDR2 YFSETQ. Sequencing was performed with immunoSEQ multiplex PCR; in TCRdb, only in-frame clones are kept and a portion is missing. The table has 100,000 or so clones, 85% to 95% seen once. The sample was peripheral blood, taken in the first trimester of pregnancy. The sequence came from a female donor with multiple sclerosis, enrolled in a pregnancy study. This rearrangement joins TRBV5-1 to TRBJ2-3, with 9 nucleotides matching TRBD2. The CDR3 DNA follows: TGCGCCAGCAGCATCTCGGTTAGCGGGGGCATCACAGATACGCAGTATTTT. This encodes CASSISVSGGITDTQYF. The whole variable domain, filled in from reference TRBV5-1 and TRBJ2-3, reads KAGVTQTPRYLIKTRGQQVTLSCSPISGHRSVSWYQQTPGQGLQFLFEYFSETQRNKGNFPGRFSGRQFSNSRSEMNVSTLELGDSALYLCASSISVSGGITDTQYFGPGTRLTVL.